A selection of T cell receptor beta chains follows, all from one sample in a study of regulatory T cells in long-lasting Graves disease. TCRdb processed the multiplex PCR reads anew with MiXCR; each CDR3 protein has one entry. The repertoire has 450,000 or so distinct CDR3 sequences, less than 25% of them found once; the top ten carry over 10%. This specimen consisted of peripheral blood mononuclear cells (PBMCs), obtained when the disease was refractory, from a patient treated with antithyroid drugs. The receptors here all came from a female donor with Graves disease. CDR3s include the opening cysteine and the closing phenylalanine or tryptophan. The D gene is left open where the match is weak. Only part of the rows carry a size: once, few, many, or a class if the clone is expanded.

CASNGQGMSEQFF,TGTGCCAGCAACGGACAGGGAATGAGTGAGCAGTTCTTC,TRBV2,TRBJ2-1,TRBD1,NA
CSATGEEAFF,TGCAGTGCTACAGGGGAGGAAGCTTTCTTT,TRBV20-1,TRBJ1-1,NA,many
CASSSDYSQYNEQFF,TGTGCCAGCAGCTCAGACTACTCCCAGTACAATGAGCAGTTCTTC,TRBV7-2,TRBJ2-1,NA,NA
CSAPGPNEKLFF,TGCAGTGCACCGGGACCTAATGAAAAACTGTTTTTT,TRBV20-1,TRBJ1-4,NA,many
CASSGGWGQGRTYEQYF,TGTGCCAGCAGCGGCGGGTGGGGACAGGGGCGAACCTACGAGCAGTACTTC,TRBV11-2,TRBJ2-7,TRBD1,NA
CASSLTGDSYNSPLHF,TGTGCCAGCAGTTTAACGGGTGACTCCTATAATTCACCCCTCCACTTT,TRBV28,TRBJ1-6,NA,few
CSARDGLYEQYF,TGCAGTGCTAGAGACGGACTCTACGAGCAGTACTTC,TRBV20-1,TRBJ2-7,NA,few
CATSKGAGELFF,TGTGCCACCAGCAAGGGGGCCGGGGAGCTGTTTTTT,TRBV15,TRBJ2-2,NA,many
CASSIDNRGGYNEQFF,TGTGCCAGTAGTATAGACAACAGGGGAGGATACAATGAGCAGTTCTTC,TRBV19,TRBJ2-1,NA,NA
CSASMNTEAFF,TGCAGTGCATCCATGAACACTGAAGCTTTCTTT,TRBV20-1,TRBJ1-1,NA,many
CASSPPRANVLTF,TGTGCCAGCAGCCCCCCCCGAGCCAACGTCCTGACTTTC,TRBV7-9,TRBJ2-6,NA,NA
CASSRGAAEGYTF,TGTGCCAGCTCAAGGGGCGCGGCGGAGGGCTACACCTTC,TRBV11-3,TRBJ1-2,NA,NA
CASSSLKGPYGYTF,TGTGCCAGCAGTTCTCTAAAGGGCCCCTATGGCTACACCTTC,TRBV2,TRBJ1-2,NA,many
CASSLGVRGGNQPQHF,TGCGCCAGCAGCTTGGGAGTTAGGGGGGGCAATCAGCCCCAGCATTTT,TRBV5-1,TRBJ1-5,NA,NA
CASSYSYGKAKNIQYF,TGTGCCAGCAGTTACTCGTATGGGAAGGCCAAAAACATTCAGTACTTC,TRBV6-2/TRBV6-3,TRBJ2-4,NA,NA
CASSLVGRGSYEQYF,TGTGCCAGCAGTTTAGTGGGACGGGGATCCTACGAGCAGTACTTC,TRBV28,TRBJ2-7,NA,many
CASTSGGINTGELFF,TGTGCCAGCACCTCAGGAGGGATAAACACCGGGGAGCTGTTTTTT,TRBV6-1,TRBJ2-2,NA,many
CASSLDLPNYGYTF,TGTGCCAGCAGCTTAGATCTACCGAACTATGGCTACACCTTC,TRBV7-9,TRBJ1-2,NA,many
CASSYSSAQTHYEQYF,TGTGCCAGCAGTTACTCTTCGGCTCAGACGCACTACGAGCAGTACTTC,TRBV6-5,TRBJ2-7,NA,many
CASSYGRGQGVAQPQHF,TGTGCCAGCAGTTATGGGCGGGGACAGGGGGTCGCTCAGCCCCAGCATTTT,TRBV28,TRBJ1-5,TRBD1,many
CASTPGQGGGAFF,TGTGCCAGTACCCCTGGACAGGGCGGGGGAGCTTTCTTT,TRBV19,TRBJ1-1,TRBD1,NA
CASSLDGRAWDEQYF,TGTGCCAGCAGCTTGGACGGGAGGGCTTGGGACGAGCAGTACTTC,TRBV7-9,TRBJ2-7,TRBD2,many
CASSATGGGGYTF,TGTGCCAGTAGTGCGACAGGGGGCGGTGGCTACACCTTC,TRBV19,TRBJ1-2,TRBD1,NA
CASTTGTSGVQETQYF,TGTGCCAGCACCACCGGGACTAGCGGAGTCCAAGAGACCCAGTACTTC,TRBV6-1,TRBJ2-5,TRBD2,many
CASSSQPGTKETQYF,TGCGCCAGCAGCTCCCAGCCAGGGACGAAAGAGACCCAGTACTTC,TRBV5-1,TRBJ2-5,NA,NA
CASSPALLRETQYF,TGTGCCAGCAGCCCGGCTCTGCTGCGGGAGACCCAGTACTTC,TRBV9,TRBJ2-5,NA,many
CASSLSQGNSPLHF,TGTGCCAGCAGCTTAAGTCAGGGTAATTCACCCCTCCACTTT,TRBV7-2,TRBJ1-6,NA,NA
CASSLREPTGTDTQYF,TGCGCCAGCAGCTTGAGAGAACCTACCGGCACAGATACGCAGTATTTT,TRBV5-1,TRBJ2-3,NA,NA
CASSADGGSNQPQHF,TGTGCCAGCAGCGCGGACGGCGGGAGCAATCAGCCCCAGCATTTT,TRBV28,TRBJ1-5,NA,few
CASSLTLVAGVNEQFF,TGTGCCAGCAGTTTGACATTGGTAGCGGGAGTCAATGAGCAGTTCTTC,TRBV28,TRBJ2-1,TRBD2,few
CASSSIAGGPEAKNIQYF,TGTGCCAGCAGCAGTATAGCGGGAGGGCCCGAAGCCAAAAACATTCAGTACTTC,TRBV7-8,TRBJ2-4,TRBD2,many
CASSLLTGGLSNQPQHF,TGTGCCAGCAGCTTGCTCACAGGGGGTTTGAGCAATCAGCCCCAGCATTTT,TRBV5-6,TRBJ1-5,TRBD1,NA
CSAIPGEGYNYGYTF,TGCAGTGCTATCCCCGGGGAGGGGTATAACTATGGCTACACCTTC,TRBV20-1,TRBJ1-2,NA,many
CASSPPGDTEAFF,TGTGCCAGCTCACCACCGGGGGACACTGAAGCTTTCTTT,TRBV18,TRBJ1-1,NA,many
CASSSGLVPYEQYF,TGTGCCAGCAGCTCCGGACTAGTCCCCTACGAGCAGTACTTC,TRBV7-2,TRBJ2-7,TRBD2,few
CASSLGLGGFNEQYF,TGTGCCAGCAGTTTAGGGCTCGGGGGCTTTAACGAGCAGTACTTC,TRBV28,TRBJ2-7,NA,many
CASRFPVGVREAFF,TGTGCCAGCAGGTTCCCCGTTGGGGTTCGTGAAGCTTTCTTT,TRBV28,TRBJ1-1,NA,many
CASSLEDDNSPLHF,TGTGCCAGCAGCTTAGAAGATGATAATTCACCCCTCCACTTT,TRBV7-9,TRBJ1-6,NA,many
CSARHRQGSGTGSGDGANVLTF,TGCAGTGCTAGGCACAGACAGGGCTCCGGGACAGGTTCCGGGGACGGGGCCAACGTCCTGACTTTC,TRBV20-1,TRBJ2-6,TRBD1,NA
CASLRQGTSYEQYF,TGTGCCAGCTTGAGACAGGGAACCTCCTACGAGCAGTACTTC,TRBV6-1,TRBJ2-7,TRBD1,many
CSTNRGHYEQYF,TGCAGCACGAACCGGGGGCACTACGAGCAGTACTTC,TRBV20-1,TRBJ2-7,NA,NA
CASSSLAGNSPLHF,TGTGCCAGCAGCTCCCTCGCGGGTAATTCACCCCTCCACTTT,TRBV28,TRBJ1-6,NA,many
CSARYPILYEQYF,TGCAGTGCTAGATACCCCATACTCTACGAGCAGTACTTC,TRBV20-1,TRBJ2-7,NA,NA
CASTAGYNEQFF,TGTGCCAGCACCGCTGGGTACAATGAGCAGTTCTTC,TRBV28,TRBJ2-1,NA,few
CASSFESSYNEQFF,TGTGCCAGCAGTTTCGAGAGCTCCTACAATGAGCAGTTCTTC,TRBV6-5,TRBJ2-1,NA,few
CASSSEFWEQYF,TGTGCCAGCAGTTCTGAGTTCTGGGAGCAGTACTTC,TRBV28,TRBJ2-7,NA,many
CASSRLADNYNEQFF,TGTGCTAGCAGCCGACTAGCGGACAACTACAATGAGCAGTTCTTC,TRBV7-7,TRBJ2-1,TRBD2,NA
CASSEVVRNTEAFF,TGTGCCAGCAGTGAGGTAGTCAGGAACACTGAAGCTTTCTTT,TRBV28,TRBJ1-1,NA,many
CASSLQSSGVNEQFF,TGTGCCAGCAGTTTACAGTCTAGCGGAGTGAATGAGCAGTTCTTC,TRBV28,TRBJ2-1,TRBD2,NA
CAWSTGGRYEQYF,TGTGCCTGGAGTACAGGGGGTCGGTACGAGCAGTACTTC,TRBV30,TRBJ2-7,TRBD1,NA
CASSPGHYEQYF,TGTGCCAGCAGCCCAGGACACTACGAGCAGTACTTC,TRBV7-6,TRBJ2-7,NA,many
CASSLGLAGGSPPETQYF,TGTGCCAGCAGTTTAGGACTAGCGGGAGGCTCGCCGCCAGAGACCCAGTACTTC,TRBV12-3/TRBV12-4,TRBJ2-5,TRBD2,many
CASRFYPEDRGIYF,TGTGCCAGTAGGTTCTACCCGGAGGACAGGGGGATTTACTTC,TRBV19,TRBJ2-4,TRBD1,few
CASSDARNSPLHF,TGTGCCAGCAGCGACGCACGTAATTCACCCCTCCACTTT,TRBV11-2,TRBJ1-6,NA,many
CASSLPAGPNEKLFF,TGTGCCAGCAGTCTCCCCGCAGGGCCTAATGAAAAACTGTTTTTT,TRBV28,TRBJ1-4,NA,many
CASSDSGTGIRNEQYF,TGTGCCAGCAGTGATTCCGGGACAGGGATTCGGAACGAGCAGTACTTC,TRBV25-1,TRBJ2-7,TRBD1,many
CASRTDRGGGETQYF,TGTGCCAGTAGAACTGACAGGGGCGGTGGAGAGACCCAGTACTTC,TRBV19,TRBJ2-5,TRBD1,NA
CAIPLGSSGYTF,TGTGCCATTCCTCTGGGGTCGAGTGGCTACACCTTC,TRBV28,TRBJ1-2,NA,many
CSGGRDRGGYTF,TGCAGCGGGGGGAGGGACAGGGGTGGCTACACCTTC,TRBV20-1,TRBJ1-2,TRBD1,many
CASSPRRWAEWEQYF,TGCGCCAGCAGCCCTAGGCGATGGGCAGAGTGGGAGCAGTACTTC,TRBV5-1,TRBJ2-7,NA,NA